This is a list of T cell receptor beta chains from one sample in a study of T cells in narcolepsy. TCRdb's copy holds only in-frame clones and misses some; the assay was immunoSEQ multiplex PCR. The sample shows some 30,000 clones, around 90% of them seen only once. The source material was CD45RA- memory CD4+ T cells from PBMCs. Every receptor here comes from a human donor with narcolepsy. CDR3s include the opening cysteine and the closing phenylalanine or tryptophan. Fields, in order: clone size, V gene, J gene, D gene, CDR3 DNA, CDR3 protein. A D gene is named only where the DNA matches it firmly. Part of the rows lack a size; the others show once, few, many or a class for expanded clones.

>.|TRBV28|TRBJ2-3|.
TGTGCCAGCAGTTTGAGTAGCCCAGATACGCAGTATTTT
CASSLSSPDTQYF
>.|TRBV10-3|TRBJ2-1|TRBD2
TGTGCCATCAAGATCCTCGGGGGGGAGGAGGGGTTGGCGGGCCGTGCCTACAATGAGCAGTTCTTC
CAIKILGGEEGLAGRAYNEQFF
>once|TRBV28|TRBJ2-3|.
TGTGCCAGCAGTTTATTAAGGGCTGGGCCGGGTGGCACAGATACGCAGTATTTT
CASSLLRAGPGGTDTQYF
>once|TRBV7-7|TRBJ2-2|.
TGTGCCAGCGGAGACACCGGGGAGCTGTTTTTT
CASGDTGELFF
>.|TRBV5-4|TRBJ2-3|.
TGTGCCACTCGTCCGGGACTCCACACAGATACGCAGTATTTT
CATRPGLHTDTQYF
>once|TRBV28|TRBJ2-1|.
TGTGCCAGCAGTGGATTAGCGTTTAGCTCCTACAATGAGCAGTTCTTC
CASSGLAFSSYNEQFF
>.|TRBV7-8|TRBJ1-4|.
TGTGCCAGCATGCAGGGGAGGAGTGAAAAACTGTTTTTT
CASMQGRSEKLFF
>.|TRBV9|TRBJ2-2|.
TGTGCCAGCAGCGTAGCGGAGGGAGGCACCGGGGAGCTGTTTTTT
CASSVAEGGTGELFF
>.|TRBV28|TRBJ2-1|.
TGTGCCAGCAGTTTTCTAGGGATCCGGAATGAGCAGTTCTTC
CASSFLGIRNEQFF
>.|TRBV15|TRBJ1-4|.
TGTGCCACCAGCAGAGATATGCGCGACGAAAAACTGTTTTTT
CATSRDMRDEKLFF
>.|TRBV28|TRBJ2-1|TRBD2
TGTGCCAGCAGGTCCGGGGCTAGCGGAAGGATCAATGAGCAGTTCTTC
CASRSGASGRINEQFF
>.|TRBV7-3|TRBJ2-3|.
TGTGCCAGCAGCAAGACGGGGGCAGATACGCAGTATTTT
CASSKTGADTQYF
>once|TRBV6-6|TRBJ2-3|.
TGTGCCAGCAGTTACGGCTTAACTAGTTTCTCGCAGTATTTT
CASSYGLTSFSQYF
>.|TRBV29-1|TRBJ2-3|TRBD2
TGCAGCGTGTCTAGCGGGAGGGCAGGAGATACGCAGTATTTT
CSVSSGRAGDTQYF